Shown below are 11 T cell receptor beta chains from a single sample sequenced in a study of blood T cell repertoires in COVID-19. TCRdb's copy holds only in-frame clones and misses some; the assay was immunoSEQ multiplex PCR. The data show roughly 250,000 clones, with around 89% seen just once and over 3.5% held by the top ten. What was sequenced was peripheral blood. All receptors come from a middle-aged woman with acute or convalescent COVID-19.

This rearrangement joins TRBV19 to TRBJ2-7; 9 bases match TRBD1. Germline V gives CDR1 LNHDA, CDR2 SQIVND (reference sequence). The CDR3 spans 14 residues. After removal of 5 bases from V and 2 bases from J, the junction contained 4 bases not matched to a gene. DNA for the CDR3: TGTGCCAGTAGTCCGGGACAGGGCACCTACGAGCAGTACGTC. Protein product: CASSPGQGTYEQYV.

The rearrangement joins TRBV11-2 to TRBJ2-1, with 10 bases that match TRBD1. Unmatched junction bases numbered 4, after V lost 1 base and J lost 7 bases. The germline V gene encodes CDR1 SGHAT and CDR2 FQNNGV. The CDR3 contains 15 residues. CDR3 bases: TGTGCCAGCAGCTTAGGGACAGGGGGTTGGAATGAGCAGTTCTTC. Protein: CASSLGTGGWNEQFF.

The chain joins TRBV30 to TRBJ2-6; TRBD1 matches 7 bases. The CDR3 sequence is 16 residues long. Trimming took 5 bases from V and 0 from J; bases not matched to a gene: 7. The V gene's germline CDR1 is GTSNPN and CDR2 SVGIG (reference sequence). The DNA of the CDR3 is TGTGCCTGGGGACCGGGACAGCACTCTGGGGCCAACGTCCTGACTTTC. Its translation is CAWGPGQHSGANVLTF.

The rearrangement joins TRBV7-9 to TRBJ1-2; tentative D call: TRBD1 (6 bases). The CDR3 extends over 16 amino acids. Germline CDR1 and CDR2: SEHNR and FQNEAQ (reference sequence). V was shortened by 6 bases and J by 2 bases, with 19 bases between the two germline ends. CDR3 sequence (DNA): TGTGCCAGCAGGCAACCATACAGGGCCCTAAACTATGGCTACACCTTC. Translating it yields CASRQPYRALNYGYTF.

The gene calls are TRBV19 and TRBJ1-2; D gene ambiguous. Germline loops: CDR1 LNHDA, CDR2 SQIVND (reference sequence). The CDR3 has 12 amino acids. The germline V and J ends were trimmed by 10 bases and 4 bases, with 13 bases remaining between them. The CDR3 sequence: CATPGTVYGYTF. CDR3 nucleotides: TGTGCCACCCCAGGCACCGTCTATGGCTACACCTTC.

The chain links TRBV7-6 to TRBJ1-2; 7 nucleotides align to TRBD1. The germline V gene has CDR1 SGHVS and CDR2 FNYEAQ. The CDR3 is made up of 18 amino acids. V shed 3 bases, J shed 5 bases, and the junction held 18 bases outside the gene matches. CDR3 sequence reads: CASSLYRGSASSQYGYTF. In nucleotides, the CDR3 is TGTGCCAGCAGCTTGTACAGGGGCAGCGCGTCCTCCCAATATGGCTACACCTTC.

The chain links TRBV7-9 to TRBJ2-5, with 9 nucleotides matching TRBD2. V lost 5 bases and J lost 5; bases outside the gene matches: 12. CDR1 is SEHNR, CDR2 FQNEAQ, per germline (reference sequence). The CDR3 spans 16 residues. This chain's CDR3 is CASSPLGAGGHETQYF. Written as DNA, the CDR3 is TGTGCCAGCAGCCCCCTCGGGGCGGGGGGGCACGAGACCCAGTACTTC.

The chain combines TRBV2 with TRBJ1-5; D call uncertain. This CDR3 has 14 amino acids. Trimming stripped 3 bases from V and 4 bases from J, with 10 bases between. CDR1 and CDR2 from the germline V gene are SNHLY and FYNNEI. The CDR3 DNA reads as TGTGCCAGCAGTGAGAGGGCACTAAATCAGCCCCAGCATTTT. Translating it yields CASSERALNQPQHF.

The chain couples TRBV5-1 to TRBJ2-3; 14 positions agree with TRBD2. This CDR3 is built from 16 residues. The J segment lost 6 bases and the V segment lost 4 bases, leaving 7 bases of the junction unmatched. Germline loops: CDR1 SGHRS, CDR2 YFSETQ. The CDR3 DNA is TGCGCCAGCAGCCGGACTAGCGGGGGGCCGGGGGATACGCAGTATTTT. It codes for CASSRTSGGPGDTQYF. Supplemented by reference TRBV5-1 and TRBJ2-3, the full variable domain reads KAGVTQTPRYLIKTRGQQVTLSCSPISGHRSVSWYQQTPGQGLQFLFEYFSETQRNKGNFPGRFSGRQFSNSRSEMNVSTLELGDSALYLCASSRTSGGPGDTQYFGPGTRLTVL.

The V call is TRBV4-1, the J call TRBJ1-6; perhaps TRBD1 as D (6 bases). Trimming removed 4 bases from V and 7 bases from J, with 11 bases in between. This CDR3 is 14 amino acids long. Germline V gene sequence: CDR1 MGHRA, CDR2 YSYEKL. As DNA, the CDR3 is TGCGCCAGCAGCCCTGGACAGCGGAATTCACCCCTCCACTTT. Protein product: CASSPGQRNSPLHF.

The chain recombines TRBV10-3 with TRBJ1-2; D perhaps matches TRBD1 (5 bases). The germline V and J ends were trimmed by 3 bases and 8 bases, with 16 bases remaining between them. From germline, CDR1 is ENHRY and CDR2 SYGVKD. The CDR3 is 14 residues long. CDR3 coding DNA: TGTGCCATCAGTGAAGGGAAGGGACGGGAGGGCTACACCTTC. Its translation: CAISEGKGREGYTF.